This entry describes one T cell receptor beta chain. Its antigen remains unidentified. The data derive from a study of OX40 agonist ivuxolimab in advanced cancers. Study summary: The patients' treatment was ivuxolimab, an agonistic anti-OX40 (CD134) antibody. A diagnosis of hepatocellular carcinoma, melanoma, renal cell or head and neck cancer was present in dose-escalation patients.

In germline, CDR1 is SGHRS, CDR2 YFSETQ. The CDR3 length is 14 residues. Trimming at V came to 4 bases and at J to 2 bases, leaving 6 bases not matched to a gene. The study's findings and limits: Clonal expansion was seen in CD4+ and CD8+ blood T cells by week 6 at 0.1 to 3.0 mg/kg. Mean expanded clone counts were higher in CD8+ than CD4+ T cells.

This table comes from immunoSEQ multiplex PCR, and its TCRdb copy is limited to in-frame clones, with some not included. Of 61,000 or so clones detected, over 75% appear once; the ten largest clones hold under 2.5%. The TCR was taken from an adult with an advanced solid tumor such as melanoma, head and neck, liver or kidney cancer. The source was CD4+ or CD8+ T cells sorted from blood, collected in a trial of the OX40 agonist ivuxolimab. This sequence joins TRBV5-1 and TRBJ2-7; 7 nucleotides align to TRBD1. CDR3 protein: CASSTRQGAYEQYF. The DNA of the CDR3 is TGCGCCAGCAGCACCCGACAGGGAGCCTACGAGCAGTACTTC. The entire variable domain, with the rest obtained from reference TRBV5-1 and TRBJ2-7, is as follows: KAGVTQTPRYLIKTRGQQVTLSCSPISGHRSVSWYQQTPGQGLQFLFEYFSETQRNKGNFPGRFSGRQFSNSRSEMNVSTLELGDSALYLCASSTRQGAYEQYFGPGTRLTVT.